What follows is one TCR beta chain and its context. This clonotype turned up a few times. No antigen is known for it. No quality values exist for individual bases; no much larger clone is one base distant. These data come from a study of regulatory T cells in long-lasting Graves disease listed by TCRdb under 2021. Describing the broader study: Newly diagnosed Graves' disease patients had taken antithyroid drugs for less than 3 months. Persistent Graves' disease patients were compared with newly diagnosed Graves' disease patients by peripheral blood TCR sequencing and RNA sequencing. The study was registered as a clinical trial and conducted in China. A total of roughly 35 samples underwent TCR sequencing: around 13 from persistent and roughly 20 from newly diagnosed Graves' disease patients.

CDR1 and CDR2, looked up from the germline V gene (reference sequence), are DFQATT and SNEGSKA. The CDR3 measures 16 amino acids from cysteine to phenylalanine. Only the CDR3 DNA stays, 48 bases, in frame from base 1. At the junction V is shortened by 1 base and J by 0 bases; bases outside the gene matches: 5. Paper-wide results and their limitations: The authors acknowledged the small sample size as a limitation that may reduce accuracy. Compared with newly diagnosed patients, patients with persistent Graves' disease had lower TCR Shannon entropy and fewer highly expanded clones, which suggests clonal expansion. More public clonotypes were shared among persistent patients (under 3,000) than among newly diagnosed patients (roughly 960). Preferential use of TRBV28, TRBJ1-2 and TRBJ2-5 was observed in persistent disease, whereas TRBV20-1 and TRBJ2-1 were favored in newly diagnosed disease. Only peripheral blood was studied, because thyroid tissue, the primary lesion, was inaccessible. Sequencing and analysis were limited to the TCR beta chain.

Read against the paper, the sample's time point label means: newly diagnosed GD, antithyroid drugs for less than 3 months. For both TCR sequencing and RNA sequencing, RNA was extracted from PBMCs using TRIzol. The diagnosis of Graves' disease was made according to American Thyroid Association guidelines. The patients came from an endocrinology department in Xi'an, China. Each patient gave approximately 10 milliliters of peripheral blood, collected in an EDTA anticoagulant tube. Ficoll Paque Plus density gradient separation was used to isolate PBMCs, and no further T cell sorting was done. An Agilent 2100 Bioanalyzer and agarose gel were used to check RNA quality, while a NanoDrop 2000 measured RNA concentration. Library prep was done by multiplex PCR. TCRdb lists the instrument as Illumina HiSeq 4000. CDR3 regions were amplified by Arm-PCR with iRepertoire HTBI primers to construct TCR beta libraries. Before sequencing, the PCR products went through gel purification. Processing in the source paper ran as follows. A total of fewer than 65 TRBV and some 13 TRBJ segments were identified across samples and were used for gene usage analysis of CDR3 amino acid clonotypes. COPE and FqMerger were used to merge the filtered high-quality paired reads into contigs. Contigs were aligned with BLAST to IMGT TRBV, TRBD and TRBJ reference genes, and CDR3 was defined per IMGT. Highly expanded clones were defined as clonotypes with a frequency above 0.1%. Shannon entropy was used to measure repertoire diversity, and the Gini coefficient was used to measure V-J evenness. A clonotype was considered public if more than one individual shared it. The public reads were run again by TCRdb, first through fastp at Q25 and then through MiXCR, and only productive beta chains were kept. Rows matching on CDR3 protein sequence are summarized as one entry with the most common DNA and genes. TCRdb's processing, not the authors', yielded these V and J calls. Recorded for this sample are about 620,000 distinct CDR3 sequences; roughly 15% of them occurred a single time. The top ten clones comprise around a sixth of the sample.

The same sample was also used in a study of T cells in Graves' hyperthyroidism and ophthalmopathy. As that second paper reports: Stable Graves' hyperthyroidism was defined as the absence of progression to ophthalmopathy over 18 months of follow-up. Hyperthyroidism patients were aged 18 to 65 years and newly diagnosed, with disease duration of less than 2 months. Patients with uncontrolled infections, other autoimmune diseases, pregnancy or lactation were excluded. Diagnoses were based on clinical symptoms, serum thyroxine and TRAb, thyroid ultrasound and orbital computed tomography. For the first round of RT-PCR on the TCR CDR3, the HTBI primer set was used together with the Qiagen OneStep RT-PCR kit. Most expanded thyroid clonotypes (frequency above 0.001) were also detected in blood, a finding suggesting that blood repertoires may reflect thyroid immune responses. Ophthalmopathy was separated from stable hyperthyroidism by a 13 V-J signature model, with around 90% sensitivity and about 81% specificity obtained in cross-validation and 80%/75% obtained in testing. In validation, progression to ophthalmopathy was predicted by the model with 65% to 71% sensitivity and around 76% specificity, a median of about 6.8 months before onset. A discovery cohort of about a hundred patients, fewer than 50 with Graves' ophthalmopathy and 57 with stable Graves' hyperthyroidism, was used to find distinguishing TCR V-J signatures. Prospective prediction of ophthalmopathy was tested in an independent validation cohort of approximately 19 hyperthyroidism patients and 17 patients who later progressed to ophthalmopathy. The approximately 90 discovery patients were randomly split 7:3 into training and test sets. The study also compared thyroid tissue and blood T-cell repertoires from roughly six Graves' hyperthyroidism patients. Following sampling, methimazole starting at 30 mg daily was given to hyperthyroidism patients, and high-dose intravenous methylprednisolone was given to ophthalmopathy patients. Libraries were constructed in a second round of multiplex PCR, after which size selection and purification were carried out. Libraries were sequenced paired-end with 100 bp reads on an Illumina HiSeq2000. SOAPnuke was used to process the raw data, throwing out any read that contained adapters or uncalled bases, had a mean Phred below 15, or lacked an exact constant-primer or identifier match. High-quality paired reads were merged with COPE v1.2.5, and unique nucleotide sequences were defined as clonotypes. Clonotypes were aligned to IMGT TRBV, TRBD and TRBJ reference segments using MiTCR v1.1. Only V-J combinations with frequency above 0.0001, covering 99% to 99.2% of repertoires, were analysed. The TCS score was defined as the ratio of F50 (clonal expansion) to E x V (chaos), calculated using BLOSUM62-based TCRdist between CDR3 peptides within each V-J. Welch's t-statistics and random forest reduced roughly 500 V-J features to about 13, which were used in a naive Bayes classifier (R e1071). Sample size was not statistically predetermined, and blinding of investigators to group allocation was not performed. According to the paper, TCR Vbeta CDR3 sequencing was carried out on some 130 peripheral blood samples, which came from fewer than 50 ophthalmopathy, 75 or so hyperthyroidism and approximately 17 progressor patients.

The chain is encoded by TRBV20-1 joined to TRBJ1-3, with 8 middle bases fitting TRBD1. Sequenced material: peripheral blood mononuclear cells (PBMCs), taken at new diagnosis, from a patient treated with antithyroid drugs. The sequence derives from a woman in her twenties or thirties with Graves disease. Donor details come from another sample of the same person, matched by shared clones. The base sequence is TGCAGTGCTAGAGGGAGGGACAGGAGCTCTGGAAACACCATATATTTT. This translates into CSARGRDRSSGNTIYF.